These 10 T cell receptor beta chains were all obtained from the same sample, sequenced in a study of CD8+ T cells in alopecia areata. Reverse transcription of extracted RNA yielded cDNA, which provided the sequencing template. Method: immunoSEQ multiplex PCR; TCRdb's copy keeps in-frame clones and lacks some. The profile shows roughly 120,000 clones, 45% to 65% of them singletons. Treatment denoted: oral pan-JAK inhibitor, 5-10 mg twice daily. The sample consisted of CD4+ T cells sorted from blood, taken at week 24, from a patient treated with tofacitinib. Every receptor here comes from a human donor with alopecia areata.

The chain carries TRBV13 and TRBJ1-2; D uncertain. Germline V gene data show CDR1 as PRHDT and CDR2 as FYEKMQ (reference sequence). V was clipped by 5 bases and J by 4 bases, with 17 bases between them. This CDR3 contains 15 residues. The CDR3 reads CASSLTAGVSYGYTF. The CDR3 DNA is TGTGCCAGCAGCCTGACGGCCGGGGTGTCCTATGGCTACACCTTC.

This clone was found a few times. This chain joins TRBV30 and TRBJ2-5, with 7 positions matching TRBD1. Germline V gene data show CDR1 as GTSNPN and CDR2 as SVGIG (reference sequence). The CDR3 spans 14 residues. J lost 3 bases, V lost 3 bases, and 7 bases had no gene match. The CDR3 loop reads CAWSPTGLKETQYF. DNA of the CDR3: TGTGCCTGGAGCCCGACAGGGCTGAAAGAGACCCAGTACTTC.

J is TRBJ2-6 and V is TRBV7-6; no firm D call. Looked up from germline, CDR1 is SGHVS and CDR2 is FNYEAQ. The V and J ends lost 4 bases and 1 base respectively, with 8 bases between them. The CDR3 consists of 15 residues. The chain's CDR3 is CASSSDTSGANVLTF. The DNA of the CDR3 is TGTGCCAGCAGCTCCGACACGTCTGGGGCCAACGTCCTGACTTTC.

CDR3: CASSSRDRDEQYF. CDR3 nucleotide sequence: TGTGCCAGCAGCTCCCGGGACAGGGACGAGCAGTACTTC. The V and J genes are TRBV7-6 and TRBJ2-7, with 9 bases identical to TRBD1. The V segment lost 4 bases and the J segment 5 bases; nucleotides outside the gene matches: 3. The germline V gene encodes CDR1 SGHVS and CDR2 FNYEAQ. This CDR3 has 13 residues. Full variable domain (missing parts from reference TRBV7-6 and TRBJ2-7): GAGVSQSPRYKVTKRGQDVALRCDPISGHVSLYWYRQALGQGPEFLTYFNYEAQQDKSGLPNDRFSAERPEGSISTLTIQRTEQRDSAMYRCASSSRDRDEQYFGPGTRLTVT.

The chain combines TRBV23-1 with TRBJ2-2; maybe TRBD1 (6 bases). TRBV23-1 is an ORF, and what it does is uncertain. V gave up 5 bases and J gave up 3 bases, with 13 bases separating them. This CDR3 is 15 amino acids long. CDR3 residues: CASSWSGEHTGELFF. The CDR3 nucleotides read TGCGCCAGCAGTTGGTCAGGGGAACACACCGGGGAGCTGTTTTTT.

The genes are TRBV28 and TRBJ2-3, with D possibly matching TRBD2 (7 bases). The CDR3 has 14 residues. Germline V CDR1 and CDR2: MDHEN, SYDVKM. Trimming took 5 bases from V and 5 from J, leaving 14 bases between them. Here the CDR3 DNA reads TGTGCCAGCAGTCTGGGGGGGCGCATAGATACGCAGTATTTT. Encoded protein: CASSLGGRIDTQYF.

This clone was found once. The rearrangement uses TRBV2 and TRBJ1-6; D is uncertain. Trimming cost V 8 bases and J 9 bases, with 11 bases left between them. Germline V lookup: CDR1 SNHLY, CDR2 FYNNEI. This CDR3 contains 12 residues. The CDR3 coding sequence is TGTGCCAGCGGCTCGCTTGGTTCACCCCTCCACTTT. Its protein is CASGSLGSPLHF.

The CDR3 region is CSVEGQLIDYTF. Here the CDR3 DNA reads TGCAGCGTTGAAGGCCAGCTCATCGACTACACCTTC. This rearrangement joins TRBV29-1 to TRBJ1-2; D call uncertain. Germline CDR1 reads SQVTM; CDR2 reads ANQGSEA. Trimming left V 1 base short and J 10 bases short, with 13 bases between. The CDR3 sequence is 12 residues long.

V is TRBV4-3 and J is TRBJ1-2; D unclear. Trimming shortened V by 0 bases and J by 5 bases, and 13 bases separated the two germline ends. The CDR3 contains 15 residues. Germline CDR1 and CDR2: LGHNA and YSLEER. The CDR3 DNA is TGCGCCAGCAGCCAAGAACGCAAGGGCGGTTATGGCTACACCTTC. Its protein product is CASSQERKGGYGYTF.

J is TRBJ2-2 and V is TRBV5-1, with D unclear. Germline CDR1 and CDR2: SGHRS and YFSETQ. This CDR3 spans 15 amino acids. V dropped 1 base and J dropped 4 bases, with 11 bases sitting between them. The CDR3, as DNA: TGCGCCAGCAGCTTGTTGCCAGGAACCACCGGGGAGCTGTTTTTT. Protein: CASSLLPGTTGELFF.